These 10 T cell receptor beta chains were sequenced from one sample in a study of T cells after yellow fever vaccination. Each CDR3 protein gets one entry after TCRdb re-called the 5' RACE reads with MiXCR. The data show 120,000 or so distinct CDR3 sequences, with 8.9% seen just once and 40% held by the top ten. The input for sequencing was CD8+ T cells sorted from PBMCs, taken on the day of the yellow fever booster vaccination. These receptor sequences come from a man aged 18 to 29 who received the YFV17D yellow fever vaccine.

The chain has TRBV29-1 and TRBJ1-1; TRBD1 might be the D (5 bases). The CDR3 runs to 13 residues. In germline, CDR1 is SQVTM, CDR2 ANQGSEA. V shed 7 bases and J shed 0 bases, with 12 bases lying between them. As DNA, the CDR3 is TGCAGCGGTAGACAGTTGATGAACACTGAAGCTTTCTTT. This gives the protein CSGRQLMNTEAFF.

The V gene is TRBV20-1, the J gene TRBJ2-1; 8 bases are a match to TRBD1. Germline CDR1 is DFQATT and CDR2 is SNEGSKA (reference sequence). J lost 5 bases, V lost 0 bases, and 9 bases had no gene match. This CDR3 region has 16 residues. CDR3 region: CSARDPGTGNDNEQFF. Here the CDR3 DNA reads TGCAGTGCTAGAGACCCCGGGACAGGAAACGACAATGAGCAGTTCTTC.

V is TRBV6-2 or TRBV6-3 and J is TRBJ1-2; D remains ambiguous. This CDR3 region has 16 residues. V dropped 0 bases and J dropped 1 base, with 12 bases sitting between them. Germline V gives CDR1 MNHEY, CDR2 SVGEGT. As DNA, the CDR3 is TGTGCCAGCAGTTACTCCGCAGATCACCTTAACTATGGCTACACCTTC. This codes for CASSYSADHLNYGYTF.

The rearrangement joins TRBV7-6 to TRBJ2-1, with no clear D. The CDR3 length is 13 residues. V dropped 3 bases and J dropped 9 bases, with 12 bases sitting between them. Germline CDR1 reads SGHVS; CDR2 reads FNYEAQ. The CDR3 DNA reads as TGTGCCAGCAGCTTCGGATCGGGCGGTGAGCAGTTCTTC. Translated: CASSFGSGGEQFF.

The chain recombines TRBV6-6 with TRBJ2-1; D gene uncertain. CDR1 and CDR2 from the germline V gene are MNHNY and SVGAGI (reference sequence). Trimming took 7 bases from V and 6 from J, leaving 7 bases between them. The CDR3 has 11 amino acids. Written as DNA, the CDR3 is TGTGCCAGCATTGTCAGCAATGAGCAGTTCTTC. This codes for CASIVSNEQFF.

This chain uses TRBV12-3 or TRBV12-4 with TRBJ2-7; D call uncertain. The CDR3 spans 12 residues. V gave up 8 bases and J gave up 3 bases, with 11 bases separating them. This CDR3 reads CASLGQDYEQYF. The CDR3 coding sequence is TGTGCCAGCCTTGGGCAGGACTACGAGCAGTACTTC.

This clonotype was observed a handful of times. The junction and the germline gene differ at one end; a read error may be behind it. This sequence joins TRBV28 and TRBJ2-5, with 9 bases aligning to TRBD1. CDR1 MDHEN and CDR2 SYDVKM come from the germline V gene. The CDR3 sequence is 16 residues long. In DNA form, the CDR3 reads TGTGCCAGCAGCCCGACAGGGGGAACGTACCAAGAGACCCTGTACTTC. Protein product: CASSPTGGTYQETLYF.

The chain combines TRBV4-1 with TRBJ1-1; D is ambiguous. The CDR3 loop spans 13 amino acids. V dropped 1 base and J dropped 3 bases, with 6 bases sitting between them. Germline CDR1 and CDR2: MGHRA and YSYEKL. CDR3 residues: CASSQVGDTEAFF. The CDR3 nucleotides read TGCGCCAGCAGCCAAGTTGGCGACACTGAAGCTTTCTTT.

The J gene is TRBJ1-1, the V gene TRBV20-1, with D tentatively TRBD1 (5 bases). The V and J ends lost 0 bases and 7 bases respectively, with 12 bases between them. Per germline, CDR1 DFQATT and CDR2 SNEGSKA (reference sequence). The CDR3 is made up of 13 amino acids. The CDR3 reads CSARDYGADEAFF. CDR3 sequence (DNA): TGCAGTGCTAGAGATTACGGGGCAGATGAAGCTTTCTTT.

This rearrangement joins TRBV20-1 to TRBJ1-1; the match to TRBD1 covers 9 bases. V shed 6 bases, J shed 7 bases, and the junction held 6 bases outside the gene matches. CDR1 is DFQATT, CDR2 SNEGSKA, per germline (reference sequence). This CDR3 spans 12 amino acids. CDR3 nucleotide sequence: TGCAGTGCGAGCCGGGACAGGGATGAAGCTTTCTTT. Amino acids: CSASRDRDEAFF.